This T cell receptor beta chain derives from a study of T cell responses to AZD1222 COVID-19 vaccine. CDR1 is MNHEY and CDR2 is SMNVEV in the germline V gene (reference sequence). This CDR3 comprises 15 residues. The protocol was immunoSEQ multiplex PCR, while the TCRdb copy is restricted to in-frame clones and leaves out a portion. The sample contains roughly 160,000 clones, 80% to 90% of which appear only once. This rearrangement joins TRBV27 to TRBJ2-7, with 7 bases matching TRBD1. The receptor comes from an adult in good health. The sample in question was peripheral blood, obtained on day 0 of AZD1222 vaccination. The DNA for the CDR3 is TGTGCCAGCAGTCTATCGGGACAGAAATTCTACGAGCAGTACGTC. This translates into CASSLSGQKFYEQYV.